Presented here are 24 T cell receptor beta chains from one specimen sequenced in a study of T cell changes during pregnancy in multiple sclerosis. The method was immunoSEQ multiplex PCR; TCRdb's version includes in-frame clones alone and lacks a portion of them. Of roughly 110,000 clones detected, 85% to 95% appear once; the ten largest clones hold 0.65% to 0.9%. This specimen was peripheral blood, taken in the third trimester of pregnancy. These receptors originate from a female donor in good health, enrolled as a control in a pregnancy study.

CDR3 protein: CASSGGENTEAFF. In DNA form, the CDR3 reads TGTGCCAGCTCAGGGGGGGAGAACACTGAAGCTTTCTTT. The V gene is TRBV18, the J gene TRBJ1-1, with D possibly matching TRBD1 (5 bases). Between the trimmed V and J ends, which lost 5 bases and 1 base, there was a span of 8 bases. In germline, CDR1 is KGHSH, CDR2 LQKENI. This CDR3 has 13 residues.

This clone has a single count. The chain is built from TRBV29-1 and TRBJ2-7, with 10 bases matching TRBD1. Germline loops: CDR1 SQVTM, CDR2 ANQGSEA. The CDR3 spans 16 residues. Trimming at V came to 5 bases and at J to 1 base, leaving 11 bases not matched to a gene. Here the CDR3 reads CSVRLWRTGGSYEQYF. The CDR3 region has the DNA TGCAGCGTTCGGCTGTGGCGGACAGGGGGGTCCTACGAGCAGTACTTC.

This chain links TRBV27 with TRBJ1-6; D is ambiguous. The CDR3 is made up of 14 amino acids. Germline assignment: CDR1 MNHEY and CDR2 SMNVEV (reference sequence). V gave up 7 bases and J gave up 7 bases, with 14 bases separating them. The CDR3 protein is CASKYSGSNSPLHF. The CDR3 region has the DNA TGTGCCAGCAAGTACTCAGGTTCCAATTCACCCCTCCACTTT.

The chain links TRBV4-2 to TRBJ2-7; TRBD1 agrees at 10 bases. The V segment lost 1 base and the J segment 4 bases; nucleotides outside the gene matches: 13. This CDR3 is 18 amino acids long. The germline V gene encodes CDR1 LGHNA and CDR2 YNFKEQ. The CDR3 reads CASSQVIGDPGQGYEQYF. In DNA, the CDR3 is TGTGCCAGCAGCCAAGTTATTGGTGACCCGGGACAGGGGTACGAGCAGTACTTC.

The chain has TRBV30 and TRBJ1-5; D is ambiguous. The CDR3 covers 13 residues. The germline gives CDR1 GTSNPN, CDR2 SVGIG (reference sequence). V lost 4 bases, J lost 4 bases, and 11 bases lay in between. CDR3 bases: TGTGCCTGGAACGCTCACATGAATCAGCCCCAGCATTTT. This sequence encodes CAWNAHMNQPQHF. Together with reference TRBV30 and TRBJ1-5, the CDR3 gives the full variable domain: SQTIHQWPATLVQPVGSPLSLECTVEGTSNPNLYWYRQAAGRGLQLLFYSVGIGQISSEVPQNLSASRPQDRQFILSSKKLLLSDSGFYLCAWNAHMNQPQHFGDGTRLSIL.

The chain links TRBV7-2 to TRBJ1-1, with D possibly matching TRBD1 (6 bases). The CDR3 spans 17 residues. V was pared by 5 bases and J by 1 base, with 20 bases between. Per the germline V gene, CDR1 is SGHTA and CDR2 is FQGNSA. The CDR3 coding sequence is TGTGCCAGCAGCCCAATCCCGGGACACTTGTCGAACACTGAAGCTTTCTTT. This encodes CASSPIPGHLSNTEAFF.

The rearrangement joins TRBV27 to TRBJ1-1; D not certain. V lost 4 bases, J lost 0 bases, and 9 bases lay in between. Germline-derived CDR1 and CDR2 are MNHEY and SMNVEV (reference sequence). CDR3 length equals 14 residues. The CDR3 sequence: CASSSPALNTEAFF. The CDR3, as DNA: TGTGCCAGCAGTTCGCCCGCGTTGAACACTGAAGCTTTCTTT.

This chain links TRBV6-5 with TRBJ2-5, with 11 bases fitting TRBD2. V was clipped by 8 bases and J by 4 bases; unmatched bases: 9. The CDR3 is made up of 15 amino acids. CDR1 and CDR2 from the germline V gene are MNHEY and SVGAGI. DNA of the CDR3: TGTGCCAGCTCTGTTAGCGGGGGGGCATCAGAGACCCAGTACTTC. Protein sequence: CASSVSGGASETQYF.

This clone showed up just once. The chain is built from TRBV5-4 and TRBJ2-5; 8 bases agree with TRBD2. V was pared by 1 base and J by 2 bases, with 4 bases of the junction left unmatched. The CDR3 is made up of 15 amino acids. The germline V gene has CDR1 SGHNT and CDR2 YYREEE (reference sequence). The CDR3 DNA is TGTGCCAGCAGCTTGCGGGCGGGGGGTCAAGAGACCCAGTACTTC. Protein: CASSLRAGGQETQYF. Full variable domain (outside the CDR3, taken from reference TRBV5-4 and TRBJ2-5): ETGVTQSPTHLIKTRGQQVTLRCSSQSGHNTVSWYQQALGQGPQFIFQYYREEENGRGNFPPRFSGLQFPNYSSELNVNALELDDSALYLCASSLRAGGQETQYFGPGTRLLVL.

The V call is TRBV5-1, the J call TRBJ2-7; 7 bases agree with TRBD1. Unmatched junction bases numbered 6, after V lost 0 bases and J lost 3 bases. The germline gives CDR1 SGHRS, CDR2 YFSETQ. The CDR3 is 15 amino acids. The CDR3 DNA is TGCGCCAGCAGCTTGGGGTCACAGGGGAACTACGAGCAGTACTTC. Translated, it gives CASSLGSQGNYEQYF.

In its sample, this clone was seen once. The genes are TRBV5-1 and TRBJ2-1; TRBD1 matches 8 bases. J lost 0 bases, V lost 4 bases, and 3 bases had no gene match. Germline V CDR1 and CDR2: SGHRS, YFSETQ. The CDR3 extends over 15 amino acids. CDR3 DNA sequence: TGCGCCAGCAGCCAAGGACAGGGCTCCTACAATGAGCAGTTCTTC. It encodes CASSQGQGSYNEQFF. The full variable domain, completed using reference TRBV5-1 and TRBJ2-1, is KAGVTQTPRYLIKTRGQQVTLSCSPISGHRSVSWYQQTPGQGLQFLFEYFSETQRNKGNFPGRFSGRQFSNSRSEMNVSTLELGDSALYLCASSQGQGSYNEQFFGPGTRLTVL.

This CDR3 reads CASSTETGPGGYTF. CDR3 DNA: TGTGCCAGCAGCACCGAAACCGGGCCGGGGGGCTACACCTTC. The chain couples TRBV5-4 to TRBJ1-2; D ambiguous. The CDR3 has 14 amino acids. The germline V and J ends were trimmed by 4 bases and 8 bases, with 18 bases remaining between them. Germline lookup yields CDR1 SGHNT and CDR2 YYREEE (reference sequence).

This clone was picked up a small number of times. DNA of the CDR3: TGTGCCAGCAGCCAGGGGGGAGACGATGGCTACACCTTC. This gives the protein CASSQGGDDGYTF. The chain is built from TRBV7-3 and TRBJ1-2; 7 nucleotides line up with TRBD1. There are 13 residues in the CDR3. The germline CDR1 and CDR2 sequences are SGHTA and FQGTGA. V gave up 5 bases and J gave up 6 bases; unmatched junction bases: 6. The full variable domain, in which reference TRBV7-3 and TRBJ1-2 provide the parts outside the CDR3, is GAGVSQTPSNKVTEKGKYVELRCDPISGHTALYWYRQSLGQGPEFLIYFQGTGAADDSGLPNDRFFAVRPEGSVSTLKIQRTERGDSAVYLCASSQGGDDGYTFGSGTRLTVV.

J is TRBJ1-5 and V is TRBV5-1; TRBD1 matches 9 bases. Germline lookup yields CDR1 SGHRS and CDR2 YFSETQ. V lost 3 bases, J lost 3 bases, and 7 bases stayed unmatched. The CDR3 runs 16 residues. The CDR3 loop reads CASSSGDRADNQPQHF. CDR3 DNA sequence: TGCGCCAGCAGCTCGGGGGACAGGGCCGACAATCAGCCCCAGCATTTT.

This rearrangement joins TRBV5-6 to TRBJ1-2; TRBD1 agrees at 8 bases. This CDR3 contains 15 residues. After removal of 4 bases from V and 8 bases from J, the junction contained 13 bases not matched to a gene. Germline assignment: CDR1 SGHDT and CDR2 YYEEEE. The CDR3 coding sequence is TGTGCCAGCAGCCCGACGACAGGGGCATATGGAGGCTACACCTTC. Residues: CASSPTTGAYGGYTF.

The chain employs TRBV9 and TRBJ1-6; D gene uncertain. The CDR3 runs to 16 residues. V was pared by 0 bases and J by 6 bases, with 13 bases between. From germline, CDR1 is SGDLS and CDR2 YYNGEE. The CDR3 DNA reads TGTGCCAGCAGCGTAGGCTCCGAGGCGGGTAATTCACCCCTCCACTTT. Its protein product is CASSVGSEAGNSPLHF.

The rearrangement joins TRBV4-1 to TRBJ2-5; 10 bases fit TRBD2. Germline CDR1 MGHRA, CDR2 YSYEKL. This CDR3 spans 16 amino acids. V lost 1 base to trimming and J lost 2 bases; unmatched junction nucleotides: 4. The CDR3 sequence is CASSQGRSGGQETQYF. The CDR3 DNA follows: TGCGCCAGCAGCCAAGGTCGTAGCGGGGGGCAAGAGACCCAGTACTTC.

The rearrangement links TRBV19 to TRBJ2-2, with 8 bases identical to TRBD1. This CDR3 is built from 15 residues. Germline trimming cut 7 bases from V and 4 bases from J; bases unmatched to any gene: 8. The V gene's germline CDR1 is LNHDA and CDR2 SQIVND (reference sequence). Here the CDR3 reads CASTPDRDGTGELFF. CDR3 nucleotides: TGTGCCAGTACCCCGGACAGGGATGGCACCGGGGAGCTGTTTTTT. Full variable domain (outside the CDR3, taken from reference TRBV19 and TRBJ2-2): DGGITQSPKYLFRKEGQNVTLSCEQNLNHDAMYWYRQDPGQGLRLIYYSQIVNDFQKGDIAEGYSVSREKKESFPLTVTSAQKNPTAFYLCASTPDRDGTGELFFGEGSRLTVL.

The V and J genes are TRBV19 and TRBJ1-5; D gene unclear. CDR1 is LNHDA and CDR2 is SQIVND in the germline V gene (reference sequence). The CDR3 spans 12 residues. Trimming removed 10 bases from V and 6 bases from J, with 13 bases in between. CDR3 nucleotide sequence: TGTGCCACCCAAGACAAGGCTCAGCCCCAGCATTTT. As protein: CATQDKAQPQHF.

The CDR3 DNA reads as TGTGCCAGCAGCTTAGTTCGAAGGGACAGGGTCCACGAGCAGTACTTC. It yields the protein CASSLVRRDRVHEQYF. The rearrangement uses TRBV7-9 and TRBJ2-7, with TRBD1 identical over 9 bases. After removal of 1 base from V and 5 bases from J, the junction contained 9 bases not matched to a gene. This CDR3 has 16 amino acids. CDR1 and CDR2 from the germline V gene are SEHNR and FQNEAQ (reference sequence). The variable domain in full, completed from reference TRBV7-9 and TRBJ2-7, reads DTGVSQNPRHKITKRGQNVTFRCDPISEHNRLYWYRQTLGQGPEFLTYFQNEAQLEKSRLLSDRFSAERPKGSFSTLEIQRTEQGDSAMYLCASSLVRRDRVHEQYFGPGTRLTVT.

This clone occurred a few times. The V gene is TRBV7-2, the J gene TRBJ1-5; a weak D match, TRBD1 (5 bases). Germline V gives CDR1 SGHTA, CDR2 FQGNSA. The germline V and J ends were trimmed by 3 bases and 4 bases, with 7 bases remaining between them. The CDR3 is made up of 13 amino acids. DNA of the CDR3: TGTGCCAGCAGCTTCTACAGGAATCAGCCCCAGCATTTT. Its protein product is CASSFYRNQPQHF. Full variable domain (missing parts from reference TRBV7-2 and TRBJ1-5): GAGVSQSPSNKVTEKGKDVELRCDPISGHTALYWYRQSLGQGLEFLIYFQGNSAPDKSGLPSDRFSAERTGGSVSTLTIQRTQQEDSAVYLCASSFYRNQPQHFGDGTRLSIL.

In its sample, this clone was seen once. The CDR3 loop reads CASSSWSGNYGYTF. The CDR3, as DNA: TGTGCCAGCAGCTCGTGGTCCGGGAACTATGGCTACACCTTC. J is TRBJ1-2 and V is TRBV9, with D unclear. Trimming took 4 bases from V and 2 from J, leaving 12 bases between them. The CDR3 extends over 14 amino acids. Germline lookup yields CDR1 SGDLS and CDR2 YYNGEE.

This rearrangement joins TRBV19 to TRBJ1-3; TRBD1 aligns across 8 bases. J gave up 1 base and V 6 bases, and 5 bases lay outside the gene matches. This CDR3 has 15 residues. Germline values: CDR1 LNHDA, CDR2 SQIVND (reference sequence). The CDR3 DNA reads as TGTGCCAGTAGACCCACAGGGGGGTCTGGAAACACCATATATTTT. Translation gives CASRPTGGSGNTIYF.

This clone was recorded only once. V gene TRBV30 combines with J gene TRBJ1-6; 9 bases agree with TRBD1. The CDR3 has 14 residues. The ends lost 5 bases at V and 6 bases at J; junction bases unmatched: 5. Germline values: CDR1 GTSNPN, CDR2 SVGIG (reference sequence). The CDR3 DNA is TGTGCCTGGTCGTTGGACAGGGGTAATTCACCCCTCCACTTT. Translating gives CAWSLDRGNSPLHF.